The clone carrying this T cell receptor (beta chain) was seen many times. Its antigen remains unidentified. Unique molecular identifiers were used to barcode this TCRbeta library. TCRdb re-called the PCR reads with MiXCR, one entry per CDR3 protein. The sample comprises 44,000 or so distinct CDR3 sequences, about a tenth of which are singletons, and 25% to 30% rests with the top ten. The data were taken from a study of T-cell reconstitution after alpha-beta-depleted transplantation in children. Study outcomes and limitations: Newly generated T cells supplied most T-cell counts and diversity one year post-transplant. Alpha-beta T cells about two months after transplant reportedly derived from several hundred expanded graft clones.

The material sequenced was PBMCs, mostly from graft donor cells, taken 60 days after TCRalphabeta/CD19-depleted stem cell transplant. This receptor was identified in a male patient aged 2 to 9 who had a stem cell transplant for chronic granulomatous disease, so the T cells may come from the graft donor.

The DNA for the CDR3 is TGCAGTGCCCGGAGCGGGAGTATCCCCTACGAGCAGTACTTC. Translating gives CSARSGSIPYEQYF. This chain connects TRBV20-1 to TRBJ2-7; 8 bases align to TRBD2. CDR3 length: 14 residues. The V gene end was trimmed by 6 bases and the J gene end by 2 bases; junction bases not matched to a gene: 9. Germline V gives CDR1 DFQATT, CDR2 SNEGSKA (reference sequence).